This T cell receptor beta chain was captured in a study of beta chain features in type 1 diabetes. Findings and caveats of the study: VDJ junctions in type 1 diabetes patients carried more deletions and fewer insertions.

Germline V lookup: CDR1 LNHDA, CDR2 SQIVND (reference sequence). V lost 4 bases, J lost 4 bases, and 13 bases lay in between. The CDR3 is 14 residues long. The authors reverse transcribed all of the isolated RNA, so sequencing captured expressed TCRB transcripts. Using immunoSEQ multiplex PCR, the repertoire was profiled, and TCRdb retains in-frame clones only, with some absent. In the table there are fewer than 550,000 clones, around 10% of which are singletons. It was via CD45RO/CCR7/CD25/CD127/CD95/CD27 that CD4+ naive, central memory, regulatory and stem cell-like memory cells were sorted. A word on this clone: No antigen is known for it.

This chain joins TRBV19 and TRBJ1-2; D is perhaps TRBD1 (5 bases). This clonotype originated in a woman between 18 and 29 years old in good health. The sample consisted of naive CD4+ T cells from blood. CDR3 sequence (DNA): TGTGCCAGTAGTACCCCGGGGGGAGTCTATGGCTACACCTTC. Its protein is CASSTPGGVYGYTF. Supplemented by reference TRBV19 and TRBJ1-2, the full variable domain reads DGGITQSPKYLFRKEGQNVTLSCEQNLNHDAMYWYRQDPGQGLRLIYYSQIVNDFQKGDIAEGYSVSREKKESFPLTVTSAQKNPTAFYLCASSTPGGVYGYTFGSGTRLTVV.